A single T cell receptor (beta chain) is shown here with its context. Its specificity is not known. These data originate in a study of cytomegalovirus exposure and HLA in healthy donors. Study-wide points: Some segments of the V type, notably TRBV6-2 and TRBV6-3, were excluded as indistinguishable. CMV serostatus alone was available as immune exposure information. Reportedly, fewer N-insertions than the roughly 600-donor mean appeared in an Asian-associated ancestry cluster in a later analysis. Researchers counted around 150 TCR beta chains as cytomegalovirus-associated.

PCR amplification relied on 60 Vbeta primers (plus 13 Jbeta primers). Profiled with immunoSEQ multiplex PCR; TCRdb holds only in-frame clones, not every one. This sample has approximately 150,000 clones, with 80% to 85% found just once. The germline V gene has CDR1 SGHTA and CDR2 FQGNSA. V was pared by 2 bases and J by 4 bases, with 3 bases between. The CDR3 has 12 residues. This TCR came from a woman in her thirties in good health and CMV-seronegative. The sample comprised PBMCs. This sequence joins TRBV7-2 and TRBJ1-5; D remains ambiguous. CDR3 nucleotide sequence: TGTGCCAGCAGCTTATATAATCAGCCCCAGCATTTT. Its translation: CASSLYNQPQHF.